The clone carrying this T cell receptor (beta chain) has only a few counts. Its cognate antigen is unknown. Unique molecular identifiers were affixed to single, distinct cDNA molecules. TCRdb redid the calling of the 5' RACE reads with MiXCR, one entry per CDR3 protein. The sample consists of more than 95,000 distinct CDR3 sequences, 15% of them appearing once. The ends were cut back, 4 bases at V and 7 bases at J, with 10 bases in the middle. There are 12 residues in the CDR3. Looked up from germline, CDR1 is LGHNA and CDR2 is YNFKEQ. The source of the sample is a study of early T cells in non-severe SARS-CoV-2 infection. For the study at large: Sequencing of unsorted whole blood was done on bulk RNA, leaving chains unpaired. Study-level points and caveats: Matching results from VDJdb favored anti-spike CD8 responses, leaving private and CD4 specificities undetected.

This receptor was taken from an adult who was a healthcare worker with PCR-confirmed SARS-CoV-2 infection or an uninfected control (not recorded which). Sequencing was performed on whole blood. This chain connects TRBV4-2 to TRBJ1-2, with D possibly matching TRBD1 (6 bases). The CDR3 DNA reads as TGTGCCAGCAGCCGTGGGGGCACTGGCTACACCTTC. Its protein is CASSRGGTGYTF.